This T cell receptor (beta chain) was sequenced in a study of cytomegalovirus exposure and HLA in healthy donors. Trimming cost V 4 bases and J 0 bases; bases outside gene matches: 4. Germline lookup yields CDR1 SGDLS and CDR2 YYNGEE. This CDR3 has 15 residues. The PCR was carried out with 60 Vbeta primers and 13 Jbeta primers. Here immunoSEQ multiplex PCR was the method, and the copy in TCRdb shows in-frame clones only, minus some. The sample has fewer than 250,000 clones, approximately 88% seen once. Sequencing input: PBMCs. The source is a boy under 10 years old in good health and CMV-seronegative. This sequence joins TRBV9 and TRBJ1-5; 7 positions match TRBD1. DNA for the CDR3: TGTGCCAGCAGCTCGGAGGGGGCTAGCAATCAGCCCCAGCATTTT. It encodes CASSSEGASNQPQHF.